This TCR beta chain was sequenced for a study of T cell responses to AZD1222 COVID-19 vaccine. To note about this clone: Its antigen is still unknown.

Study findings and constraints: Recipients of AZD1222 seropositive at baseline numbered only 5 to 7. With dominance at 160-218 and 743-854, vaccine-associated CD4 TCRs spanned spike. The peak T cell response came first, and repertoires were sampled only after it.

The table came from immunoSEQ multiplex PCR; TCRdb's copy has only in-frame clones and leaves some out. The sample shows some 110,000 clones, about 86% of them seen only once. CDR1 and CDR2 from the germline V gene are SEHNR and FQNEAQ (reference sequence). J lost 9 bases, V lost 5 bases, and 10 bases had no gene match. CDR3 length: 14 amino acids. The sequence came from an adult who received the AZD1222 COVID-19 vaccine. The gene calls are TRBV7-9 and TRBJ1-1; 9 nucleotides line up with TRBD1. Sequencing used peripheral blood, obtained 28 days after the second AZD1222 dose. This CDR3 is CASSPEQGAAKAFF. CDR3 DNA: TGTGCCAGCAGCCCAGAACAGGGGGCGGCCAAAGCTTTCTTT. Full variable domain (missing parts from reference TRBV7-9 and TRBJ1-1): DTGVSQNPRHKITKRGQNVTFRCDPISEHNRLYWYRQTLGQGPEFLTYFQNEAQLEKSRLLSDRFSAERPKGSFSTLEIQRTEQGDSAMYLCASSPEQGAAKAFFGQGTRLTVV.